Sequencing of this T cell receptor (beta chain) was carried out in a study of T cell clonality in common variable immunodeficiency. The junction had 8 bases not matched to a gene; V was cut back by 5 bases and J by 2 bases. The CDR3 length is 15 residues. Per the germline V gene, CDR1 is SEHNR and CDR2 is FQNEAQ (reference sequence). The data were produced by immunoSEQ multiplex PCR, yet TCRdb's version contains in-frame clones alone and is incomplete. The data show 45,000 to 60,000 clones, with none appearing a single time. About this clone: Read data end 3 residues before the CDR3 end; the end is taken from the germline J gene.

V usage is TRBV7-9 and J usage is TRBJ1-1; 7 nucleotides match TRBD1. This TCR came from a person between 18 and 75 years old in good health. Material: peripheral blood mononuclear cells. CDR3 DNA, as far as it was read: TGTGCCAGCAGCCCAGAGGGGACAGCCAACACTGAA. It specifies CASSPEGTANTE. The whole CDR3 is CASSPEGTANTEAFF.